These 12 T cell receptor beta chains came from one sample sequenced in a study of read filtering for tumor transcriptome and immune sequencing. Molecular barcoded adaptors covering alpha/delta and beta/gamma chains were used on 400 ng RNA. TCRdb analysed the reads with MiXCR anew, one entry per CDR3 protein. The sample has more than 100,000 distinct CDR3 sequences, under 15% seen once. What was sequenced was a population of CD138-negative cells sorted from bone marrow. The receptor source for this set is a donor at least 40 years old with multiple myeloma.

This clonotype showed up many times. The V and J genes are TRBV19 and TRBJ2-7, with D perhaps matching TRBD1 or TRBD2 (6 bases each). Trimming took 4 bases from V and 0 from J, leaving 16 bases between them. The CDR3 is 16 amino acids. Germline CDR1 and CDR2: LNHDA and SQIVND (reference sequence). CDR3 coding DNA: TGTGCCAGTAGTACCTCGGAGGGGGACAACTCCTACGAGCAGTACTTC. The encoded protein is CASSTSEGDNSYEQYF.

Concerning this clonotype: A single base separates this from a much larger clone, so it may be a read error. This chain joins TRBV30 and TRBJ1-1; a weak D match, TRBD1 (6 bases). V dropped 0 bases and J dropped 5 bases, with 16 bases sitting between them. CDR1 and CDR2 from the germline V gene are GTSNPN and SVGIG (reference sequence). This CDR3 is built from 15 residues. The CDR3 region is CAWSVGGRRGTEAFF. CDR3 bases: TGTGCCTGGAGTGTAGGGGGGCGAAGGGGTACTGAAGCTTTCTTT.

Points on this clonotype: The conserved final phenylalanine or tryptophan is absent from the CDR3, which likely points to a read error. The limits of the CDR3 on the DNA are not certain, so only TCRdb's listed CDR3 is given. J is TRBJ2-1 and V is TRBV6-2 or TRBV6-3; TRBD1 is the table's D call and was not checked against the DNA. Germline CDR1 reads MNHEY; CDR2 reads SVGEGT. The CDR3 extends over 15 residues, inclusive of both ends. CDR3 amino acids: CASTRLHPAYNEQLC.

In this sample, this clonotype turned up many times. In DNA, the CDR3 is TGCAGTGCTAGTCGCGGCCGCCCCTATGGGCAGTTCTTC. It yields the protein CSASRGRPYGQFF. J is TRBJ2-1 and V is TRBV20-1; no definite D call. The germline V gene has CDR1 DFQATT and CDR2 SNEGSKA (reference sequence). The V gene lost 3 bases and the J gene lost 12 bases, with 18 bases spanning the gap. The CDR3 is 13 amino acids.

The chain recombines TRBV20-1 with TRBJ1-6; D is unclear. This CDR3 has 15 residues. Germline V gene lookup returns CDR1 DFQATT and CDR2 SNEGSKA (reference sequence). With 1 base removed from V and 7 bases from J, the gap between germline ends came to 14 bases. This CDR3 is CSARGAATLNSPLHF. The CDR3 nucleotides read TGCAGTGCTAGAGGGGCTGCGACACTCAATTCACCCCTCCACTTT.

This clonotype was observed many times. The chain recombines TRBV5-1 with TRBJ2-2, with unresolved D. This CDR3 has 14 amino acids. V was shortened by 8 bases and J by 0 bases, with 11 bases between the two germline ends. Germline CDR1 reads SGHRS; CDR2 reads YFSETQ. CDR3 in amino acids: CASSGQPNTGELFF. CDR3 DNA sequence: TGCGCCAGTTCTGGGCAGCCGAACACCGGGGAGCTGTTTTTT.

This clonotype has at least ten counts. This chain joins TRBV12-3 or TRBV12-4 and TRBJ2-1; D is perhaps TRBD2 (6 bases). V lost 3 bases and J lost 9, with 18 bases in between. The CDR3 is made up of 15 amino acids. The CDR3 DNA is TGTGCCAGCAGTTTTTTTACGGGAGTGGACACTGAGCAGTTCTTC. Translating gives CASSFFTGVDTEQFF.

This clonotype was seen many times. J is TRBJ1-5 and V is TRBV6-1, with TRBD1 matching 7 bases. The CDR3 sequence is 15 residues long. The J segment lost 7 bases and the V segment lost 3 bases, leaving 9 bases of the junction unmatched. Germline V CDR1 and CDR2: MNHNS, SASEGT. In DNA form, the CDR3 reads TGTGCCAGCAGTGACCCAGAGGGGGCGAGACAGCCCCAGCATTTT. Protein: CASSDPEGARQPQHF.

This clonotype was recorded many times. The chain uses TRBV19 and TRBJ2-3, with D tentatively TRBD1 (6 bases). The CDR3 is made up of 13 amino acids. Germline CDR1 LNHDA, CDR2 SQIVND (reference sequence). V was trimmed by 6 bases and J by 4 bases, leaving 11 bases between them. In DNA form, the CDR3 reads TGTGCCAGTAGGAGGAGACAGGCAGATACGCAGTATTTT. It specifies CASRRRQADTQYF.

The V gene is TRBV6-5, the J gene TRBJ2-7, with unresolved D. The V end was cut by 7 bases, the J end by 3 bases, with 7 bases between. Germline lookup yields CDR1 MNHEY and CDR2 SVGAGI. This CDR3 comprises 11 residues. The CDR3, as DNA: TGTGCCAGCACTTTTAACTACGAGCAGTACTTC. Residues: CASTFNYEQYF.

The genes are TRBV20-1 and TRBJ1-3, with D hard to call. Germline assignment: CDR1 DFQATT and CDR2 SNEGSKA (reference sequence). Trimming took off 5 bases at V and 8 bases at J, with 10 bases between the two ends. The CDR3 consists of 11 residues. CDR3 protein: CSAGPRDTIYF. In DNA form, the CDR3 reads TGCAGTGCTGGGCCGCGGGACACCATATATTTT.

This clonotype came up many times. The gene calls are TRBV6-2 or TRBV6-3 and TRBJ2-7, with TRBD1 matching 8 bases. The CDR3 is 15 amino acids. Germline V gene lookup returns CDR1 MNHEY and CDR2 SVGEGT. V trimming: 4 bases; J trimming: 5 bases; junction bases outside the gene matches: 10. CDR3 sequence: CASSFLTGEDDEQYF. As DNA, the CDR3 is TGTGCCAGCAGTTTCTTGACAGGGGAGGATGACGAGCAGTACTTC.